The 21 T cell receptor beta chains listed next were all sequenced from one sample in a study of long-term antiretroviral therapy in people with HIV. Version v3.0 of the immunoSEQ assay ran at survey level. Method: immunoSEQ multiplex PCR; TCRdb's copy keeps in-frame clones and lacks some. The sample yields roughly 28,000 clones, around four fifths seen once. The sequences come from unsorted PBMCs, collected 1.5 years before starting antiretroviral therapy. The receptors shown here come from a man younger than 35 with HIV.

This sequence joins TRBV9 and TRBJ1-5; D call uncertain. There are 14 residues in the CDR3. Deletions cut 0 bases from V and 4 bases from J, with 8 bases between. Germline lookup yields CDR1 SGDLS and CDR2 YYNGEE. Here the CDR3 DNA reads TGTGCCAGCAGCGTAGGCGGGGATAATCAGCCCCAGCATTTT. This sequence encodes CASSVGGDNQPQHF.

The chain links TRBV7-2 to TRBJ2-3; a weak D match, TRBD1 (6 bases). V lost 1 base to trimming and J lost 5 bases, with 19 bases between them. The CDR3 runs 17 residues. Per the germline V gene, CDR1 is SGHTA and CDR2 is FQGNSA. CDR3 in DNA: TGTGCCAGCAGCTTAGGCAGGGGCAGACAGAAGGGAGATACGCAGTATTTT. Translation: CASSLGRGRQKGDTQYF.

The chain joins TRBV7-2 to TRBJ2-5; 7 bases are a match to TRBD1. The CDR3 is made up of 16 amino acids. Germline V CDR1 and CDR2: SGHTA, FQGNSA. Germline trimming cut 3 bases from V and 4 bases from J; bases unmatched to any gene: 11. In DNA, the CDR3 is TGTGCCAGCAGCTTCCTAGGGACAGATCTCCGAGAGACCCAGTACTTC. Encoded protein: CASSFLGTDLRETQYF.

The chain employs TRBV15 and TRBJ1-2, with unresolved D. Germline V gives CDR1 LNHNV, CDR2 YYDKDF (reference sequence). CDR3 length equals 15 residues. The ends were cut back, 0 bases at V and 4 bases at J, with 12 bases in the middle. The CDR3 coding sequence is TGTGCCACCAGCAGAGATATTGGGTTTAGCTATGGCTACACCTTC. Translating gives CATSRDIGFSYGYTF.

In its sample, this clone was seen a few times. J is TRBJ2-1 and V is TRBV9; 8 positions match TRBD2. CDR3 length: 13 residues. Germline CDR1 reads SGDLS; CDR2 reads YYNGEE. Trimming removed 4 bases from V and 6 bases from J; junction bases left unmatched: 3. The CDR3 nucleotides are TGTGCCAGCAGCAACGGGAGGGGCAATGAGCAGTTCTTC. Translated, it gives CASSNGRGNEQFF. The variable domain in full, completed from reference TRBV9 and TRBJ2-1, reads DSGVTQTPKHLITATGQRVTLRCSPRSGDLSVYWYQQSLDQGLQFLIQYYNGEERAKGNILERFSAQQFPDLHSELNLSSLELGDSALYFCASSNGRGNEQFFGPGTRLTVL.

The chain recombines TRBV28 with TRBJ2-1; D is unresolved. The CDR3 has 12 residues. Looked up from germline, CDR1 is MDHEN and CDR2 is SYDVKM. Trimming cost V 1 base and J 9 bases, with 7 bases left between them. The CDR3: CASSLYSGEQFF. The CDR3, as DNA: TGTGCCAGCAGTTTATACTCGGGTGAGCAGTTCTTC.

Comments on this clone: Other DNA sequences from this sample encode an identical CDR3 as well. The CDR3 region is CASSGYLAYEQYF. In DNA form, the CDR3 reads TGTGCCAGCAGTGGATACCTCGCCTACGAGCAGTACTTC. V gene TRBV25-1 combines with J gene TRBJ2-7; D unclear. The germline V gene encodes CDR1 MGHDK and CDR2 SYGVNS. This CDR3 region has 13 residues. V shed 4 bases and J shed 2 bases, with 9 bases lying between them.

The V and J genes are TRBV7-2 and TRBJ2-7, with D unresolved. Germline V gene data show CDR1 as SGHTA and CDR2 as FQGNSA. This CDR3 has 15 amino acids. The V and J ends lost 5 bases and 1 base respectively, with 15 bases between them. The CDR3 reads CASSPGRIPSYEQYF. The DNA of the CDR3 is TGTGCCAGCAGCCCAGGCAGAATCCCATCCTACGAGCAGTACTTC.

The rearrangement joins TRBV27 to TRBJ1-5; no clear D. Germline CDR1 and CDR2: MNHEY and SMNVEV (reference sequence). The length of the CDR3 is 16 residues. Trimming took off 4 bases at V and 0 bases at J, with 13 bases between the two ends. The CDR3 DNA follows: TGTGCCAGCAGTTCCCTCGGACTGGCTAGCAATCAGCCCCAGCATTTT. This gives the protein CASSSLGLASNQPQHF.

CDR3 loop: CASSDTGGGYTF. The CDR3 DNA follows: TGCGCCAGCAGCGATACAGGAGGGGGCTACACCTTC. The rearrangement joins TRBV5-1 to TRBJ1-2, with D maybe TRBD1 (5 bases). V lost 4 bases and J lost 8, with 12 bases in between. This CDR3 comprises 12 residues. Germline CDR1 and CDR2: SGHRS and YFSETQ.

The chain recombines TRBV10-1 with TRBJ1-4, with 12 nucleotides matching TRBD1. The CDR3 consists of 14 residues. From germline, CDR1 is WNHNN and CDR2 SYGVQD (reference sequence). The V segment lost 6 bases and the J segment 7 bases; nucleotides outside the gene matches: 3. The CDR3 protein is CASRRDRGPEKLFF. The CDR3 region has the DNA TGCGCCAGCAGACGGGACAGGGGGCCTGAAAAACTGTTTTTT.

V usage is TRBV10-3 and J usage is TRBJ1-4; D remains unclear. CDR3 length equals 15 residues. V was trimmed by 2 bases and J by 7 bases, leaving 14 bases between them. Germline CDR1 is ENHRY and CDR2 is SYGVKD. DNA of the CDR3: TGTGCCATCAGTGAGATTCCAGGAGCGGGTGAAAAACTGTTTTTT. Its translation is CAISEIPGAGEKLFF.

In its sample, this clone was seen a few times. The V gene is TRBV6-5, the J gene TRBJ2-7; D is possibly TRBD1 or TRBD2 (5 bases each). Trimming shortened V by 7 bases and J by 2 bases, and 18 bases separated the two germline ends. CDR3 size: 15 residues. The V gene's germline CDR1 is MNHEY and CDR2 SVGAGI. The CDR3 region has the DNA TGTGCCAGCACCGAACGGGGCCAAAAAACCTACGAGCAGTACTTC. Translation gives CASTERGQKTYEQYF.

This clone was picked up a small number of times. This chain uses TRBV11-3 with TRBJ2-5, with TRBD1 identical over 11 bases. The CDR3 consists of 15 residues. The germline V gene has CDR1 SGHNT and CDR2 YENEEA. Germline trimming cut 0 bases from V and 4 bases from J; bases unmatched to any gene: 1. DNA of the CDR3: TGTGCCAGCAGCTTAGATGGGACAGGGGGAGAGACCCAGTACTTC. Encoded protein: CASSLDGTGGETQYF.

This clone has only a few counts. The rearrangement joins TRBV5-4 to TRBJ2-1, with 16 bases aligning to TRBD2. The CDR3 has 16 amino acids. The J segment lost 10 bases and the V segment lost 5 bases, leaving 9 bases of the junction unmatched. Germline V lookup: CDR1 SGHNT, CDR2 YYREEE (reference sequence). CDR3 DNA sequence: TGTGCCAGCAGACCGGGGACTAGCGGGAGGGCCGAGGAGCAGTTCTTC. Its translation is CASRPGTSGRAEEQFF.

The chain links TRBV29-1 to TRBJ2-2, with D unclear. The V gene lost 5 bases and the J gene lost 2 bases, with 9 bases spanning the gap. The V gene's germline CDR1 is SQVTM and CDR2 ANQGSEA. The CDR3 loop spans 13 amino acids. CDR3 nucleotides: TGCAGCGTTCCCGGGTACAACACCGGGGAGCTGTTTTTT. Translating gives CSVPGYNTGELFF.

V is TRBV5-6 and J is TRBJ2-7; weak D call: TRBD1 (5 bases). The CDR3 has 14 amino acids. Germline CDR1 and CDR2: SGHDT and YYEEEE. V lost 4 bases to trimming and J lost 2 bases, with 13 bases between them. The CDR3 DNA sequence: TGTGCCAGCAGCCAGGGTGACAATACCTACGAGCAGTACTTC. Residues: CASSQGDNTYEQYF.

The gene calls are TRBV19 and TRBJ1-1; D remains unclear. This CDR3 comprises 14 residues. Germline V gene sequence: CDR1 LNHDA, CDR2 SQIVND (reference sequence). V lost 8 bases and J 2 bases, leaving 15 bases between the germline ends. In DNA, the CDR3 is TGTGCCAGTGACTTAGGGAGTAGTAACACTGAAGCTTTCTTT. This codes for CASDLGSSNTEAFF.

The chain has TRBV7-9 and TRBJ2-1, with 9 bases lining up with TRBD1. The J segment lost 2 bases and the V segment lost 6 bases, leaving 5 bases of the junction unmatched. Germline V gives CDR1 SEHNR, CDR2 FQNEAQ (reference sequence). The CDR3 spans 15 residues. CDR3 coding DNA: TGTGCCAGCAGTCGCCGGGACAGGGCCTACAATGAGCAGTTCTTC. Its protein product is CASSRRDRAYNEQFF. The whole variable domain, filled in from reference TRBV7-9 and TRBJ2-1, reads DTGVSQNPRHKITKRGQNVTFRCDPISEHNRLYWYRQTLGQGPEFLTYFQNEAQLEKSRLLSDRFSAERPKGSFSTLEIQRTEQGDSAMYLCASSRRDRAYNEQFFGPGTRLTVL.

This clone occurred once. CDR3 in amino acids: CASSLPWGAVTGELFF. The CDR3 DNA reads as TGCGCCAGCAGCCTCCCCTGGGGGGCTGTGACCGGGGAGCTGTTTTTT. This chain connects TRBV4-1 to TRBJ2-2; D is possibly TRBD1 or TRBD2 (6 bases each). The CDR3 runs 16 residues. V dropped 4 bases and J dropped 5 bases, with 17 bases sitting between them. Germline-derived CDR1 and CDR2 are MGHRA and YSYEKL.

The rearrangement joins TRBV19 to TRBJ1-5; 9 nucleotides line up with TRBD1. The CDR3 runs 15 residues. V trimming: 3 bases; J trimming: 7 bases; junction bases outside the gene matches: 7. Germline CDR1 is LNHDA and CDR2 is SQIVND (reference sequence). The CDR3 loop reads CASSISGTGSQPQHF. The CDR3 nucleotides are TGTGCCAGTAGTATCTCCGGGACAGGGTCCCAGCCCCAGCATTTT. Combining the CDR3 with reference TRBV19 and TRBJ1-5 gives the whole variable domain DGGITQSPKYLFRKEGQNVTLSCEQNLNHDAMYWYRQDPGQGLRLIYYSQIVNDFQKGDIAEGYSVSREKKESFPLTVTSAQKNPTAFYLCASSISGTGSQPQHFGDGTRLSIL.